A single sample is the source of the 10 T cell receptor beta chains below, sequenced in a study of T cells after yellow fever vaccination. TCRdb analysed the 5' RACE reads with MiXCR anew, one entry per CDR3 protein. The sample holds more than 95,000 distinct CDR3 sequences, roughly 15% seen once. The source was CD8+ T cells sorted from PBMCs, collected 5 days after the yellow fever booster vaccination. These receptor sequences come from a man younger than 30 who received the YFV17D yellow fever vaccine.

This chain joins TRBV20-1 and TRBJ1-1; D gene unclear. V was trimmed by 6 bases and J by 3 bases, leaving 14 bases between them. The germline V gene encodes CDR1 DFQATT and CDR2 SNEGSKA (reference sequence). CDR3 length equals 13 residues. The CDR3 protein is CSARSWTDTEAFF. As DNA, the CDR3 is TGCAGTGCCCGGTCCTGGACGGACACTGAAGCTTTCTTT.

The genes are TRBV4-3 and TRBJ1-3; a weak D match, TRBD1 (5 bases). Germline values: CDR1 LGHNA, CDR2 YSLEER. With 0 bases removed from V and 1 base from J, the gap between germline ends came to 7 bases. The CDR3 is 15 residues long. DNA for the CDR3: TGCGCCAGCAGCCAAGAGCGGGGGTCTGGAAACACCATATATTTT. Amino acids: CASSQERGSGNTIYF.

Only a few counts were recorded for this clonotype. The V gene is TRBV7-9, the J gene TRBJ2-3, with a weak D call TRBD2 (7 bases). The germline V gene has CDR1 SEHNR and CDR2 FQNEAQ (reference sequence). The length of the CDR3 is 16 residues. V was clipped by 4 bases and J by 1 base, with 15 bases between them. The CDR3 loop is CASSSTGGSGTDTQYF. The CDR3 DNA reads TGTGCCAGCAGCTCCACGGGGGGCTCAGGCACAGATACGCAGTATTTT.

This clonotype was seen only a few times. The gene calls are TRBV4-1 and TRBJ2-7; tentatively, D is TRBD2 (5 bases). CDR1 MGHRA and CDR2 YSYEKL come from the germline V gene. CDR3 size: 13 residues. Trimming shortened V by 1 base and J by 4 bases, and 8 bases separated the two germline ends. CDR3 sequence reads: CASSQGLNYEQYF. The CDR3, as DNA: TGCGCCAGCAGCCAAGGACTAAATTACGAGCAGTACTTC.

The chain links TRBV4-1 to TRBJ1-5; unclear D gene. Germline loops: CDR1 MGHRA, CDR2 YSYEKL. The CDR3 is 21 amino acids. Trimming removed 0 bases at V and 0 bases at J, with 24 bases between. This CDR3 is CASSQDFWGLTIGSSNQPQHF. CDR3 bases: TGCGCCAGCAGCCAAGATTTTTGGGGTTTGACGATTGGTTCTAGCAATCAGCCCCAGCATTTT.

This clonotype was seen a handful of times. The chain joins TRBV28 to TRBJ1-6; D call uncertain. The V and J ends lost 8 bases and 4 bases respectively, with 12 bases between them. Germline CDR1 MDHEN, CDR2 SYDVKM. The CDR3 loop spans 14 amino acids. The DNA of the CDR3 is TGTGCCAGCCTAGGTCCCCAATATAATTCACCCCTCCACTTT. As protein: CASLGPQYNSPLHF.

Many counts were recorded for this clonotype. The chain joins TRBV7-2 to TRBJ2-2; TRBD1 agrees at 7 bases. Trimming cost V 2 bases and J 5 bases; bases outside gene matches: 8. The CDR3 runs to 16 residues. Germline V gene lookup returns CDR1 SGHTA and CDR2 FQGNSA. The CDR3 nucleotides read TGTGCCAGCAGCTTATCGTTCCCAGGGGGAACCGGGGAGCTGTTTTTT. Translation gives CASSLSFPGGTGELFF.

This rearrangement joins TRBV4-2 to TRBJ1-6; TRBD1 is a possible D gene (5 bases). Germline V gene sequence: CDR1 LGHNA, CDR2 YNFKEQ. The CDR3 runs to 18 residues. Trimming shortened V by 0 bases and J by 0 bases, and 12 bases separated the two germline ends. The CDR3 DNA sequence: TGTGCCAGCAGCCAAGATCTTTCAGGGAGCTCCTATAATTCACCCCTCCACTTT. Its translation is CASSQDLSGSSYNSPLHF.

The table lists this clonotype with many counts. The CDR3 DNA is TGTGCCAGCAGTTTATCGGGAGATACGCAGTATTTT. Encoded protein: CASSLSGDTQYF. The chain employs TRBV27 and TRBJ2-3, with unresolved D. V was pared by 0 bases and J by 5 bases, with 3 bases between. CDR1 is MNHEY and CDR2 is SMNVEV in the germline V gene (reference sequence). The CDR3 sequence is 12 residues long.

This clonotype has only a few counts. This chain uses TRBV4-1 with TRBJ2-3, with a weak D call TRBD2 (7 bases). V gave up 4 bases and J gave up 4 bases, with 15 bases separating them. Germline V CDR1 and CDR2: MGHRA, YSYEKL. There are 15 residues in the CDR3. CDR3 coding DNA: TGCGCCAGCAGCCCCTGGGGGGGGCCGGCAGATACGCAGTATTTT. This encodes CASSPWGGPADTQYF.